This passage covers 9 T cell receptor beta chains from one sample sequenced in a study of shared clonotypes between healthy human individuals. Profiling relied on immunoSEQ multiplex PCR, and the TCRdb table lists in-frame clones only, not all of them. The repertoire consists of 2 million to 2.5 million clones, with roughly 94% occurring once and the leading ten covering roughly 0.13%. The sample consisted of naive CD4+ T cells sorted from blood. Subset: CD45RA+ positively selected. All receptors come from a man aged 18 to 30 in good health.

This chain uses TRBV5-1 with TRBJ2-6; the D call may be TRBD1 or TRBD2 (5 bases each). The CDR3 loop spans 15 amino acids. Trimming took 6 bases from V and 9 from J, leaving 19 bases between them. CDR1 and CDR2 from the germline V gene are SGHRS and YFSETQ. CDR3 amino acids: CASTHSLGTDNVLTF. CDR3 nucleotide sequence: TGCGCCAGCACCCACTCCCTCGGGACGGACAACGTCCTGACTTTC.

CDR3 DNA sequence: TGCGCCAGCAGCCGACAGGGGGCGTACACTGAAGCTTTCTTT. Protein product: CASSRQGAYTEAFF. The chain employs TRBV4-1 and TRBJ1-1; 10 bases are a match to TRBD1. J was trimmed by 3 bases and V by 4 bases; bases with no gene match: 2. The germline CDR1 and CDR2 sequences are MGHRA and YSYEKL. The CDR3 is 14 residues long.

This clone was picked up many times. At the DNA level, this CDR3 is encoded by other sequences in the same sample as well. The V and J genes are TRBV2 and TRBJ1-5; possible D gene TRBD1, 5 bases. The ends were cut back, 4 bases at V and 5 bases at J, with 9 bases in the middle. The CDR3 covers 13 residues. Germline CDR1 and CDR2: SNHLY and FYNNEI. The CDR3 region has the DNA TGTGCCAGCAGTGTTGGGGGACATCAGCCCCAGCATTTT. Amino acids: CASSVGGHQPQHF.

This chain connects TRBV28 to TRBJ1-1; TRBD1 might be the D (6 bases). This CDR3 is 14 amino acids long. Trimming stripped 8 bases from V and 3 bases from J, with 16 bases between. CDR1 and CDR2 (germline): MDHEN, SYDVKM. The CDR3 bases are TGTGCCAGCTCCAGGGGCTGGGCTGACACTGAAGCTTTCTTT. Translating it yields CASSRGWADTEAFF. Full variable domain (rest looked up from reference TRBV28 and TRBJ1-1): DVKVTQSSRYLVKRTGEKVFLECVQDMDHENMFWYRQDPGLGLRLIYFSYDVKMKEKGDIPEGYSVSREKKERFSLILESASTNQTSMYLCASSRGWADTEAFFGQGTRLTVV.

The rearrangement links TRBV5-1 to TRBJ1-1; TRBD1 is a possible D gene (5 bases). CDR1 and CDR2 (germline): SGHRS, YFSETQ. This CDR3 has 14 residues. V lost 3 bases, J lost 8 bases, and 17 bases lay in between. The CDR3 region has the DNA TGCGCCAGCAGCTCCCTATGGGGCGGGACCGAAGCTTTCTTT. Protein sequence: CASSSLWGGTEAFF.

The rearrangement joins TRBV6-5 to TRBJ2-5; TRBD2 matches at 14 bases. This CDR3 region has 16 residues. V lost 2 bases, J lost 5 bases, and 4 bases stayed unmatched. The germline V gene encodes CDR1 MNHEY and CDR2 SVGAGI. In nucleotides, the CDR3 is TGTGCCAGCAGTTACGGACTAGCGGGAGGATGGGAGACCCAGTACTTC. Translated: CASSYGLAGGWETQYF.

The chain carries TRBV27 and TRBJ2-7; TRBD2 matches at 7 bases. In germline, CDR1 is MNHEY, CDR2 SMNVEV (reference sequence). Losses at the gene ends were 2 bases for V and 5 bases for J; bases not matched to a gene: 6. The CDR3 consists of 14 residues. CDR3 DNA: TGTGCCAGCAGTTTACCAGGACTAGTGCACGAGCAGTACTTC. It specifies CASSLPGLVHEQYF.

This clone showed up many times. This CDR3 reads CASSSGLAGAAGYEQYF. For the CDR3, the DNA is TGTGCCAGCAGCTCCGGACTAGCGGGAGCGGCGGGCTACGAGCAGTACTTC. The chain combines TRBV7-2 with TRBJ2-7; TRBD2 agrees at 13 bases. CDR1 is SGHTA and CDR2 is FQGNSA in the germline V gene. Trimming removed 4 bases from V and 3 bases from J; junction bases left unmatched: 9. This CDR3 comprises 17 residues.

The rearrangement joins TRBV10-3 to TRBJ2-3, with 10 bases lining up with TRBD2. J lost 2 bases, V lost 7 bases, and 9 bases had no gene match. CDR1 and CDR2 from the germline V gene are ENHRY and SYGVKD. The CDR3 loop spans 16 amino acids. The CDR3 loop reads CAITERTSGSTDTQYF. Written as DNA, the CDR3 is TGTGCCATCACCGAGCGGACTAGCGGTTCCACAGATACGCAGTATTTT.